This T cell receptor (beta chain) was observed in a study of cytomegalovirus exposure and HLA in healthy donors. Study details: Findings of an earlier analysis included around 120 million unique TCR beta sequences from some 190 million T cells. General study findings and limits: In a later analysis, TCR beta V- and J-gene trimming showed a link to a missense DCLRE1C variant.

This clone came up a few times. The antigen remains undetermined. The germline V gene encodes CDR1 SGHRS and CDR2 YFSETQ. V lost 2 bases and J lost 6; bases outside the gene matches: 8. This CDR3 has 16 amino acids. The study ran its PCR with 60 Vbeta and 13 Jbeta primers. The method was immunoSEQ multiplex PCR; TCRdb's version includes in-frame clones alone and lacks a portion of them. The sample holds roughly 100,000 clones, 10% to 15% seen once. The V gene is TRBV5-1, the J gene TRBJ1-5, with 10 bases lining up with TRBD1. Sequencing was performed on PBMCs. This clonotype was sampled from a man aged 40-55 years in good health and CMV-seropositive. DNA of the CDR3: TGCGCCAGCAGCTTCCGGGACAGGGGCGTCGGTCAGCCCCAGCATTTT. Residues: CASSFRDRGVGQPQHF.